This TCR beta chain is from a study of T cell responses to AZD1222 COVID-19 vaccine. General study points: Spike-spanning, vaccine-associated CD4 TCRs were dominant at 160-218 and 743-854. Most donors were white British, females outnumbered males, and clonal diversity was possibly underestimated. The study reported that nearly half of spike-specific TCRs target unmutated variant regions.

With 1 base clipped from V and 10 bases from J, the junction kept 5 bases outside the gene matches. The germline V gene has CDR1 MNHNS and CDR2 SASEGT. CDR3 length: 15 amino acids. This table comes from immunoSEQ multiplex PCR, and its TCRdb copy is limited to in-frame clones, with some not included. The sample has some 100,000 clones; 80% to 95% are singletons. Of note for this clone: Its matching antigen is unknown.

The source is an adult who received the AZD1222 COVID-19 vaccine. The chain joins TRBV6-1 to TRBJ1-6, with TRBD1 identical over 9 bases. Sequences were derived from peripheral blood, sampled 28 days after the second AZD1222 dose. The CDR3 protein is CASSEVGTGYSPLHF. The CDR3 nucleotides read TGTGCCAGCAGTGAAGTGGGGACAGGGTACTCACCCCTCCACTTT.